This T cell receptor (beta chain) was sequenced during a study of T cell responses to AZD1222 COVID-19 vaccine. Overall study findings and caveats: No repertoire was sampled before or during the peak T cell response, only after it. Compared with day 0, the breadth and depth of the Spike-specific TCR repertoire rose significantly after two doses of AZD1222. Unmutated variant regions are reportedly targeted by nearly half of spike-specific TCRs. The number of AZD1222 recipients seropositive at baseline was only 6 or 7.

As regards this clone: What it recognizes is unknown.

Looked up from germline, CDR1 is SGHNT and CDR2 is YYREEE (reference sequence). The length of the CDR3 is 14 residues. The V gene lost 3 bases and the J gene lost 5 bases, with 14 bases spanning the gap. Here immunoSEQ multiplex PCR was the method, and the copy in TCRdb shows in-frame clones only, minus some. The table shows around 130,000 clones, with around 90% occurring only once. The sequencing used peripheral blood, collected 28 days after the second AZD1222 dose. The receptor's source is an adult who received the AZD1222 COVID-19 vaccine. This chain uses TRBV5-4 with TRBJ2-5; no firm D call. In nucleotides, the CDR3 is TGTGCCAGCAGCTCTGAGATTGGGTCGGAGACCCAGTACTTC. This gives the protein CASSSEIGSETQYF.